The rows below give T cell receptor beta chains drawn from one sample of a study of cytomegalovirus exposure and HLA in healthy donors. Generated by immunoSEQ multiplex PCR, the TCRdb table keeps only in-frame clones and is missing some. This repertoire comprises about 84,000 clones; its ten largest clones make up 0.58%. The sample was PBMCs. All receptors derive from a middle-aged man in good health and CMV-seronegative. CDR3s include the opening cysteine and the closing phenylalanine or tryptophan. Fields, in order: J gene, V gene, D gene, CDR3 DNA, CDR3 protein. D genes are given only for firm matches.

TRBJ1-3 | TRBV7-2 | TRBD1 | TGTGCCAGCAGCACGGGACAGGTAGCTGGAAACACCATATATTTT | CASSTGQVAGNTIYF
TRBJ2-1 | TRBV5-1 | TRBD2 | TGCGCCAGCAGCTTGGCCCCTGCGGGGGGCTACAATGAGCAGTTCTTC | CASSLAPAGGYNEQFF
TRBJ2-7 | TRBV7-9 | TRBD1 | TGTGCCAGCAGCCCGCCGGGACAGGGAAACGAGCAGTACTTC | CASSPPGQGNEQYF
TRBJ2-7 | TRBV7-8 | TRBD1 | TGTGCCAGCAGTCGAGGGACAGGGGGCTACGAGCAGTACTTC | CASSRGTGGYEQYF
TRBJ2-5 | TRBV6-5 | - | TGTGCCAGCAGGCCACTTGCTCTGGAGACCCAGTACTTC | CASRPLALETQYF
TRBJ1-4 | TRBV28 | - | TGTGCCAGCAGTCCCCAGGGTAAAAAACTGTTTTTT | CASSPQGKKLFF
TRBJ2-5 | TRBV28 | TRBD1 | TGTGCCAGCAGCCTAAACAGGGGACGCGGAGAGACCCAGTACTTC | CASSLNRGRGETQYF
TRBJ2-1 | TRBV7-6 | TRBD2 | TGTGCCAGCAGCGGAGTAGCGGGGGGGTACAATGAGCAGTTCTTC | CASSGVAGGYNEQFF
TRBJ2-2 | TRBV5-1 | - | TGCGCCAGCAGCTTGGGGGGGCAGGACACCGGGGAGCTGTTTTTT | CASSLGGQDTGELFF
TRBJ2-2 | TRBV18 | TRBD2 | TGTGCCAGCTCACCACTAGTGGCTAGCGGGGACACCGGGGAGCTGTTTTTT | CASSPLVASGDTGELFF
TRBJ1-2 | TRBV18 | TRBD1 | TGTGCCAGCTCACCAGTAGGGGGACAGGGTTCCTATGGCTACACCTTC | CASSPVGGQGSYGYTF
TRBJ2-5 | TRBV7-3 | - | TGTGCCAGCAGCTTAGGGGCGGGGCTCGACTGGACCCAGTACTTC | CASSLGAGLDWTQYF
TRBJ1-4 | TRBV30 | - | TGTGCCTGGAGAGGCTGGACAGTAGACGAAAAACTGTTTTTT | CAWRGWTVDEKLFF
TRBJ2-2 | TRBV9 | - | TGTGCCAGCAGCGGAGGGGGGAACACCGGGGAGCTGTTTTTT | CASSGGGNTGELFF
TRBJ2-7 | TRBV7-2 | TRBD1 | TGTGCCAGCAGCTTTGGACAGGGGCGGGAGCAGTACTTC | CASSFGQGREQYF
TRBJ2-5 | TRBV6-1 | TRBD2 | TGTGCCAGCAGTGAAGGGACTAGCGGCCAAGAGACCCAGTACTTC | CASSEGTSGQETQYF
TRBJ1-5 | TRBV6-1 | - | TGTGCCAGCAGTGGGGCGCGGGCAGCGGCAAATCAGCCCCAGCATTTT | CASSGARAAANQPQHF
TRBJ1-6 | TRBV2 | - | TGTGCCAGCTCCCTTAGGAGCTCCTATAATTCACCCCTCCACTTT | CASSLRSSYNSPLHF
TRBJ1-2 | TRBV6-6 | - | TGTGCCAGCAGTCTCAGGGGAAACGTCTATGGCTACACCTTC | CASSLRGNVYGYTF
TRBJ2-7 | TRBV6-1 | TRBD2 | TGTGCCACCACATGGGGGGGTTCGAGCTCCTACGAGCAGTACTTC | CATTWGGSSSYEQYF
TRBJ2-2 | TRBV2 | TRBD2 | TGTGCCAGCAGGACTAGCGGGGGCACCGGGGAGCTGTTTTTT | CASRTSGGTGELFF
TRBJ2-5 | TRBV20-1 | - | TGCAGTGCTATGGGGGGAGAGACCCAGTACTTC | CSAMGGETQYF